These T cell receptor beta chains were read from a single sample in a study of shared clonotypes between healthy human individuals. Here immunoSEQ multiplex PCR was the method, and the copy in TCRdb shows in-frame clones only, minus some. The repertoire holds about 670,000 clones, with approximately 79% as singletons. Sequencing was done on a sample of memory CD4+ T cells sorted from blood. Receptors originate from a woman younger than 45 in good health. Each CDR3 is given with its conserved first and last residue. A D gene is named only where the DNA matches it firmly. Only part of the rows carry a size: once, few, many, or a class if the clone is expanded.

j_call v_call d_call clone_size cdr3_nt cdr3_aa
TRBJ1-4 TRBV28 NA once TGTGCCAGCAGTTTAGCCGCCCTGAGGGAAAAACTGTTTTTT CASSLAALREKLFF
TRBJ2-2 TRBV11-2 NA once TGTGCCAGCAGCCCAGAAAGGGGGGAGCTGTTTTTT CASSPERGELFF
TRBJ2-1 TRBV7-2 TRBD2 few TGTGCCAGCAGCCCTAGGATGTTAGCGGGATACAATGAGCAGTTCTTC CASSPRMLAGYNEQFF
TRBJ1-5 TRBV28 TRBD1 NA TGTGCCAGCAGTACCAGACAGGGTTTGAAGCCCCAGCATTTT CASSTRQGLKPQHF
TRBJ2-7 TRBV10-2 TRBD2 NA TGCGCCAGCAGTGAGGTCGGTAGCGGGATGGGATACTACGAGCAGTACTTC CASSEVGSGMGYYEQYF
TRBJ2-6 TRBV11-3 NA NA TGTGCCAGCAGCTTAGTAAGCTCTGGGGCCAACGTCCTGACTTTC CASSLVSSGANVLTF
TRBJ2-1 TRBV2 TRBD2 NA TGTGCCAGCAGTGAGCCAAGCGGGGGGAATGAGCAGTTCTTC CASSEPSGGNEQFF
TRBJ2-2 TRBV11-1 TRBD2 once TGTGCCAGCAGCGTAATAGCGGGTCCCCGGGAGCTGTTTTTT CASSVIAGPRELFF
TRBJ2-5 TRBV2 NA NA TGTGCCAGTTCAGGGTCTAGTGGCCAAGAGACCCAGTACTTC CASSGSSGQETQYF
TRBJ2-1 TRBV11-3 TRBD2 few TGTGCCAGCAGCTATGGGACTAGCGGGATCGGGGAGCAGTTCTTC CASSYGTSGIGEQFF
TRBJ2-1 TRBV9 NA NA TGTGCCAGCAGCTCCCGTTGGGGATCCTACAATGAGCAGTTCTTC CASSSRWGSYNEQFF
TRBJ2-7 TRBV2 TRBD2 NA TGTGCCAGCACCTCAGCGGGAGTGAACGAGCAGTACTTC CASTSAGVNEQYF
TRBJ2-4 TRBV19 NA NA TGTGCCAGTAGTATGGGGGGGCTCAGAGGGGACATTCAGTACTTC CASSMGGLRGDIQYF
TRBJ2-7 TRBV27 NA many TGTGCCAGCAGTTTAAAGCACCCCTACTTCTCCTACGAGCAGTACTTC CASSLKHPYFSYEQYF
TRBJ1-2 TRBV11-2 NA NA TGTGCCAGCAGCATCACTTCTAACTATGGCTACACCTTC CASSITSNYGYTF
TRBJ2-1 TRBV18 NA many TGTGCCAGCTCACAAGGGGTTAGTCCGATTGAGCAGTTCTTC CASSQGVSPIEQFF
TRBJ1-1 TRBV30 TRBD1 few TGTGCCTGGGAACGGGACAGGGTCATGAACACTGAAGCTTTCTTT CAWERDRVMNTEAFF
TRBJ1-3 TRBV7-6 TRBD1 NA TGTGCCAGCAGCCCGGAACCGCAGGGGGCCACTGGAAACACCATATATTTT CASSPEPQGATGNTIYF
TRBJ1-2 TRBV5-4 NA NA TGTGCCAGCAGCTTCGGGGTATGGACCTATGGCTACACCTTC CASSFGVWTYGYTF
TRBJ1-5 TRBV30 NA NA TGTGCCTGGAGTGCGGAAGACAATCAGCCCCAGCATTTT CAWSAEDNQPQHF
TRBJ2-7 TRBV9 NA NA TGTGCCAGCAGCGTAGGGTGGAGGGGTTACGAGCAGTACTTC CASSVGWRGYEQYF
TRBJ2-7 TRBV5-1 TRBD2 NA TGCGCCAGCAGCAGCGGGACCGCGGGGGTTGAGCAGTACTTC CASSSGTAGVEQYF
TRBJ2-3 TRBV7-9 NA NA TGTGCCAGCAGCTTACTGTCCACAGATACGCAGTATTTT CASSLLSTDTQYF
TRBJ2-3 TRBV28 TRBD2 few TGTGCCAGCAGCTTACTCGGACTAGCGGGAAACACAGATACGCAGTATTTT CASSLLGLAGNTDTQYF
TRBJ1-2 TRBV4-1 NA once TGCGCCAGCAGCCAAGATTCGACAGGAACCGATGGCTACACCTTC CASSQDSTGTDGYTF
TRBJ2-1 TRBV7-2 TRBD1 NA TGTGCCAGCAGCAAGGACAGGGGCGATTACAATGAGCAGTTCTTC CASSKDRGDYNEQFF
TRBJ2-2 TRBV7-9 TRBD1 NA TGTGCCAGCAGCCTTGAGACAGGGTGGGCCGGGGAGCTGTTTTTT CASSLETGWAGELFF
TRBJ2-1 TRBV2 NA NA TGTGCCAGCAGTGTCCGACTAGACGGTGAGCAGTTCTTC CASSVRLDGEQFF
TRBJ1-1 TRBV11-2 NA NA TGTGCCAGCTCCACCGTTCCGAACACTGAAGCTTTCTTT CASSTVPNTEAFF
TRBJ1-2 TRBV5-4 NA once TGTGCCAGCAGCAGTCCCCAGGGGTTCGGCTATGGCTACACCTTC CASSSPQGFGYGYTF
TRBJ2-5 TRBV6-5 NA NA TGTGCCAGCAGTTTCTCCCCCAGGGGATTGGAAGAGACCCAGTACTTC CASSFSPRGLEETQYF
TRBJ1-2 TRBV7-2 TRBD1 NA TGTGCCAGCAGCCCCGACCCATACAGGGGAACTAACTATGGCTACACCTTC CASSPDPYRGTNYGYTF
TRBJ1-1 TRBV28 NA few TGTGCCACCACCAGGGGAAACACTGAAGCTTTCTTT CATTRGNTEAFF
TRBJ2-7 TRBV7-9 TRBD1 NA TGTGCCAGCAGCTTAGTACCCGGACAGGGAGAGTGGTACTTC CASSLVPGQGEWYF
TRBJ2-1 TRBV5-1 TRBD2 few TGCGCCAGCAGCCCGACACTAGCGGGAGAGGAGCAGTTCTTC CASSPTLAGEEQFF
TRBJ2-2 TRBV5-1 TRBD2 few TGCGCCAGCAGCTTTGGACTAGCGGACACCGGGGAGCTGTTTTTT CASSFGLADTGELFF
TRBJ2-5 TRBV18 TRBD2 NA TGTGCCAGCTCATCTAGACGAAGCGGGGAAGAGACCCAGTACTTC CASSSRRSGEETQYF
TRBJ1-3 TRBV4-2 TRBD1 NA TGTGCCAGCAGCCAAGAGAGGGGGACAGGACTAAACACCATATATTTT CASSQERGTGLNTIYF
TRBJ2-1 TRBV4-1 NA NA TGCGCCAGCAGCCCGATGGGAAAGAGCTCCTACAATGAGCAGTTCTTC CASSPMGKSSYNEQFF
TRBJ1-2 TRBV11-2 NA NA TGTGCCAGCAGCTCCACACAGGGTAATCGTGGCTACACCTTC CASSSTQGNRGYTF
TRBJ1-1 TRBV11-2 NA NA TGTGCCAGCAGCTTGGGGGGCGCACGGATAGGTGAAGCTTTCTTT CASSLGGARIGEAFF
TRBJ2-2 TRBV4-2 NA NA TGTGCCAGCAGCCAAGGGACCGTCGACACCGGGGAGCTGTTTTTT CASSQGTVDTGELFF
TRBJ2-7 TRBV18 TRBD1 NA TGTGCCAGCTCCGCCGGGACAGGGATTACCGAGCAGTACTTC CASSAGTGITEQYF
TRBJ2-7 TRBV4-2 TRBD2 NA TGTGCCAGCAGCGGGGGACTAGCGGACTACGAGCAGTACTTC CASSGGLADYEQYF
TRBJ2-6 TRBV2 NA NA TGTGCCAGCAGTGGGGTCTCTGGGGCCAACGTCCTGACTTTC CASSGVSGANVLTF
TRBJ1-4 TRBV5-1 NA NA TGCGCCAGCAGCTTGGACAGCTCAATTAATGAAAAACTGTTTTTT CASSLDSSINEKLFF
TRBJ2-7 TRBV10-2 TRBD1 NA TGCGCCAGCAGGGGGACAGGGGACGAGCAGTACTTC CASRGTGDEQYF
TRBJ1-1 TRBV11-2 NA once TGTGCCAGCAGCTTAGCAGGGTTGACTGAAGCTTTCTTT CASSLAGLTEAFF
TRBJ1-4 TRBV27 TRBD1 NA TGTGCCAGCAGCTCCGGGACAGGACTTAATGAAAAACTGTTTTTT CASSSGTGLNEKLFF
TRBJ1-2 TRBV5-1 TRBD1 NA TGCGCCAGCAGCTTGGCCCTACAGGGGGCGGAGGGCTACACCTTC CASSLALQGAEGYTF
TRBJ2-5 TRBV30 NA NA TGTGCCTGGAGCGCACAAGAGACCCAGTACTTC CAWSAQETQYF
TRBJ2-3 TRBV9 NA few TGTGCCAGCAGCGTAGACAGGAACACAGATACGCAGTATTTT CASSVDRNTDTQYF
TRBJ2-1 TRBV5-1 TRBD2 NA TGCGCCAGCAGCTTCGAGCGGGAGTACAATGAGCAGTTCTTC CASSFEREYNEQFF
TRBJ2-7 TRBV19 NA NA TGTGCCAGTAGTATGTCGGGGTCCGACTCCTACGAGCAGTACTTC CASSMSGSDSYEQYF